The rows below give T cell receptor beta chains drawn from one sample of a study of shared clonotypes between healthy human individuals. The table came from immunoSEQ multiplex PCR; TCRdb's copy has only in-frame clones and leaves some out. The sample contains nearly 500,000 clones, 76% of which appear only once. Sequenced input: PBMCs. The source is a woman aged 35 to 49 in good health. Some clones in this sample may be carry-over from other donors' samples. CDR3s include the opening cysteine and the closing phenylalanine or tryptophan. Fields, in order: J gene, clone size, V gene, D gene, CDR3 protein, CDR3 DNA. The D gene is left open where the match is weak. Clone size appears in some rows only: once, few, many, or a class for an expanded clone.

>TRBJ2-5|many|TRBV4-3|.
CASSLRVDGETQYF
TGCGCCAGCAGCTTGCGAGTGGATGGGGAGACCCAGTACTTC
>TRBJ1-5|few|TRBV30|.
CAWSSSGQQPQHF
TGTGCCTGGAGTAGTTCCGGGCAACAGCCCCAGCATTTT
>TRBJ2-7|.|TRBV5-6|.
CASSSGQREPQYF
TGTGCCAGCAGCTCTGGACAGAGGGAACCCCAGTACTTC
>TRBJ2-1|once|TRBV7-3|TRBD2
CASSSSPGRGYGEQFF
TGTGCCAGCAGCTCCTCTCCGGGGAGGGGATATGGTGAGCAGTTCTTC
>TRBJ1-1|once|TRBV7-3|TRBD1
CASSSQGMDTEAFF
TGTGCCAGCAGCTCACAGGGGATGGACACTGAAGCTTTCTTT
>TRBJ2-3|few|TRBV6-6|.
CASTKHGSTDTQYF
TGTGCCAGCACCAAACACGGGAGCACAGATACGCAGTATTTT
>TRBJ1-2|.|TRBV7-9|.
CASSLGQWGGYTF
TGTGCCAGCAGCTTAGGCCAGTGGGGTGGCTACACCTTC
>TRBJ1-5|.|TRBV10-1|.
CASSASGEGQPQHF
TGCGCCAGCAGTGCTTCAGGGGAGGGTCAGCCCCAGCATTTT
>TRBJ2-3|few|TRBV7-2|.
CASSLVRLAKIGDTQYF
TGTGCCAGCAGCTTAGTTAGGCTAGCTAAAATAGGGGATACGCAGTATTTT
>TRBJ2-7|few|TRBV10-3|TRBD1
CAASPGTGVLEQYF
TGTGCCGCATCCCCCGGGACAGGGGTTCTGGAGCAGTACTTC
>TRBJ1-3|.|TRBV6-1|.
CASSGRNTIYF
TGTGCCAGCAGTGGGAGAAACACCATATATTTT
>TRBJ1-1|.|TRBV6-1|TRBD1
CASSELGQGVTEAFF
TGTGCCAGCAGTGAATTAGGACAGGGTGTCACTGAAGCTTTCTTT
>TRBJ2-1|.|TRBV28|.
CASSLLRTRYNEQFF
TGTGCCAGCAGTCTATTGAGGACCCGATACAATGAGCAGTTCTTC
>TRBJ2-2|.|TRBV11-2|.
CASSLRRTDTGELFF
TGTGCCAGCAGCCTCCGGCGGACAGATACCGGGGAGCTGTTTTTT
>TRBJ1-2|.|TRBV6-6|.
CASSYSPGANGYTF
TGTGCCAGCAGTTACTCCCCGGGAGCTAATGGCTACACCTTC
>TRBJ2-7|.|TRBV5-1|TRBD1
CASSFWGRGSDEQYF
TGCGCCAGCAGCTTTTGGGGCAGGGGGTCCGACGAGCAGTACTTC
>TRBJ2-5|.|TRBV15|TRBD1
CATSREGQGPQETQYF
TGTGCCACCAGCAGAGAAGGACAGGGTCCACAAGAGACCCAGTACTTC